This is a list of T cell receptor beta chains from one sample in a study of regulatory T cells in long-lasting Graves disease. TCRdb re-called the multiplex PCR reads through MiXCR, storing one row per CDR3 protein. The sample lists approximately 400,000 distinct CDR3 sequences, 12% seen once, with 15% to 20% in the top ten. In addition, the sample was reused for a study of T cells in Graves' hyperthyroidism and ophthalmopathy.

The sample here was peripheral blood mononuclear cells (PBMCs), taken at new diagnosis, from a patient treated with antithyroid drugs. These receptors were obtained from a woman aged 18 to 35 with Graves disease. Each CDR3 is given without its conserved first and last residue. The order of the fields is CDR3 protein, V gene.

AWSRQGARDTQY TRBV30
ATSEAADTQY TRBV24-1
ASSLYGGVGQTQY TRBV27
ASSRTGRYQPQH TRBV7-2
ASTLSPNTEAF TRBV7-2
SATDRGVWPQH TRBV20-1
SAIVRDRRGYT TRBV20-1
ASSQDREAADLGGGYT TRBV5-1
SAGNRGRAYNEQF TRBV20-1
ASGGSYT TRBV28
ASSSRGGQPQH TRBV7-2
AIGSVSYEQY TRBV10-3
ASSYSSGNDGEQF TRBV6-2/TRBV6-3
ASSLLPTGGNYGYT TRBV12-3/TRBV12-4
ASSIGSGSYNEQF TRBV19
SARDYGTDFYEQY TRBV20-1
AISGGPRRDWGGNQPQH TRBV10-3
SVGTNTGELF TRBV29-1
SALMGLYTDTQY TRBV20-1
ASSEDWGSVETQY TRBV2
ASSFGTGPNYGYT TRBV28
ASRHGPTEGPLH TRBV12-3/TRBV12-4
ASSLVVRPTRSYGYT TRBV11-2
SALPGTGGRELF TRBV20-1
ASSYETSSDEQF TRBV6-2/TRBV6-3
ASSLLPSTSGSRTQY TRBV7-9
ASSRASEGETQY TRBV7-6
SAEDGDQISYEQY TRBV20-1
ASRGSLQAGEQY TRBV13
ASSLNRRYGYT TRBV12-3/TRBV12-4
ASSYSDPAGDTQY TRBV6-6
ASSPRTGASYEQY TRBV6-1
ASSQGTSGVGELF TRBV4-3
ASRRGGRGGNEQF TRBV12-3/TRBV12-4